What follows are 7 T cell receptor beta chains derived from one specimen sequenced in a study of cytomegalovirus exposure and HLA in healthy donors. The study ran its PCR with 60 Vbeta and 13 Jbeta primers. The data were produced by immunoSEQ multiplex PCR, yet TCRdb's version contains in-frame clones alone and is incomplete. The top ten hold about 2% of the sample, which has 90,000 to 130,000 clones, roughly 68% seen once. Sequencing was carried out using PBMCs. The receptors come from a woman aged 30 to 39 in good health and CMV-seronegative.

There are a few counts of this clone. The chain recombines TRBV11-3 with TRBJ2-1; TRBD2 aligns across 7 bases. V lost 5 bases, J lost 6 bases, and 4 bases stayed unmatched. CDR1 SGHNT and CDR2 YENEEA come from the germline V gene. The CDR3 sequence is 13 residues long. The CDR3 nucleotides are TGTGCCAGCAGCCCACCGGGGGGCAATGAGCAGTTCTTC. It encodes CASSPPGGNEQFF. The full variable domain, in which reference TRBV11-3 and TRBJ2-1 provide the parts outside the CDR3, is EAGVVQSPRYKIIEKKQPVAFWCNPISGHNTLYWYLQNLGQGPELLIRYENEEAVDDSQLPKDRFSAERLKGVDSTLKIQPAELGDSAVYLCASSPPGGNEQFFGPGTRLTVL.

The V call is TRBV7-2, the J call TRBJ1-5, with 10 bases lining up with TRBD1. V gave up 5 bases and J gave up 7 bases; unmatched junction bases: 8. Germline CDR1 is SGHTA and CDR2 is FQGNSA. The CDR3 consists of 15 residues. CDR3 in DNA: TGTGCCAGCAGCCCCGACAGGGGGCTCGTGCAGCCCCAGCATTTT. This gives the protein CASSPDRGLVQPQHF.

The CDR3 DNA is TGTGCCAGTAGTACGGATCCTCGGACTAGCGGGAGGGTGTACGAGCAGTACTTC. This gives the protein CASSTDPRTSGRVYEQYF. The chain joins TRBV19 to TRBJ2-7, with 15 bases aligning to TRBD2. This CDR3 has 18 amino acids. The V segment lost 4 bases and the J segment 4 bases; nucleotides outside the gene matches: 11. The germline V gene has CDR1 LNHDA and CDR2 SQIVND (reference sequence).

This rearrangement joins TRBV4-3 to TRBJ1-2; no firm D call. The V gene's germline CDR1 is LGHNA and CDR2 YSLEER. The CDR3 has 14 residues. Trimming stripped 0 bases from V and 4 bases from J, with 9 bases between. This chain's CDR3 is CASSQDFYSYGYTF. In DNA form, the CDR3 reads TGCGCCAGCAGCCAAGATTTTTACAGCTATGGCTACACCTTC.

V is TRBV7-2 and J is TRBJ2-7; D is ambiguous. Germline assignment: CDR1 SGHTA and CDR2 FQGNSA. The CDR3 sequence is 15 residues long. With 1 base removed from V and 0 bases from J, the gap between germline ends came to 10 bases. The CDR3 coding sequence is TGTGCCAGCAGCTTAGAATCCCAGGCCTCCTACGAGCAGTACTTC. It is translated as CASSLESQASYEQYF.

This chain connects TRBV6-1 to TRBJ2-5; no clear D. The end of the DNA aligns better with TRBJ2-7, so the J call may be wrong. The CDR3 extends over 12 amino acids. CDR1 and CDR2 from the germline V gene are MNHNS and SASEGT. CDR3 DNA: TGTGCCAGCACAGACGGTAGCTACGAGCAGTACTTC. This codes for CASTDGSYEQYF.

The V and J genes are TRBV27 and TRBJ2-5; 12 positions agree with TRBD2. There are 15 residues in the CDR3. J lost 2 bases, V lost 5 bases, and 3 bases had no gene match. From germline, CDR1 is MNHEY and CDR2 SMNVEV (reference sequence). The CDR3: CASSPLAGGQETQYF. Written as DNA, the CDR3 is TGTGCCAGCAGTCCTCTAGCGGGAGGGCAAGAGACCCAGTACTTC.